The 32 T cell receptor beta chains reported below all come from one sample, sequenced in a study of cytomegalovirus exposure and HLA in healthy donors. PCR primers comprised 60 Vbeta and 13 Jbeta primers. Some clones are missing from TCRdb's copy, which holds only in-frame ones; the method was immunoSEQ multiplex PCR. The sample contains about 130,000 clones, 80% of which appear only once. Sequenced material: PBMCs. The receptors here all came from a male donor in good health and CMV-seronegative.

The chain uses TRBV5-6 and TRBJ2-4; possible D gene TRBD2, 6 bases. The CDR3 is made up of 16 amino acids. Per germline, CDR1 SGHDT and CDR2 YYEEEE. V lost 2 bases to trimming and J lost 2 bases, with 14 bases between them. CDR3 sequence (DNA): TGTGCCAGCAGCTTCCGAAGGGCGGGAACCAAAAACATTCAGTACTTC. It specifies CASSFRRAGTKNIQYF.

V gene TRBV6-5 combines with J gene TRBJ1-4, with D uncertain. The CDR3 covers 15 residues. Trimming removed 0 bases from V and 5 bases from J, with 10 bases in between. Germline lookup yields CDR1 MNHEY and CDR2 SVGAGI. The CDR3 spells CASSYSRNQNEKLFF. Here the CDR3 DNA reads TGTGCCAGCAGTTACTCGAGGAACCAAAATGAAAAACTGTTTTTT.

The genes are TRBV7-8 and TRBJ2-7; 12 nucleotides match TRBD2. The CDR3 runs 17 residues. Germline V CDR1 and CDR2: SGHVS, FQNEAQ. Germline trimming cut 5 bases from V and 4 bases from J; bases unmatched to any gene: 12. CDR3 region: CASSLGPSGRVHYEQYF. The CDR3 DNA reads as TGTGCCAGCAGCCTCGGCCCTAGCGGGAGGGTGCATTACGAGCAGTACTTC.

J is TRBJ1-1 and V is TRBV14; D is unclear. The CDR3 runs 14 residues. Looked up from germline, CDR1 is SGHDN and CDR2 is FVKESK. V gave up 4 bases and J gave up 2 bases, with 11 bases separating them. CDR3 sequence: CASSPRHSNTEAFF. CDR3 coding DNA: TGTGCCAGCAGCCCCAGGCACAGCAACACTGAAGCTTTCTTT.

The J gene is TRBJ2-5, the V gene TRBV6-5; tentative D call: TRBD1 (6 bases). The last part of the DNA fits TRBJ2-7 better; the J call may be wrong. This CDR3 spans 14 amino acids. The germline CDR1 and CDR2 sequences are MNHEY and SVGAGI. CDR3 DNA sequence: TGTGCCAGCAGTTACACAGGGCCCTTTGGCGAGCAGTACTTC. Amino acids: CASSYTGPFGEQYF.

The chain carries TRBV5-6 and TRBJ2-7; TRBD2 matches 9 bases. The CDR3 has 13 amino acids. V shed 4 bases, J shed 7 bases, and the junction held 6 bases outside the gene matches. Germline CDR1 is SGHDT and CDR2 is YYEEEE. The CDR3 here is CASSIAGVGEQYF. The CDR3 coding sequence is TGTGCCAGCAGCATAGCGGGAGTTGGGGAGCAGTACTTC.

The genes are TRBV6-1 and TRBJ2-1; D is undetermined. Trimming pared 2 bases from V and 2 bases from J, leaving 13 bases between. There are 16 residues in the CDR3. Germline CDR1 MNHNS, CDR2 SASEGT. Written as DNA, the CDR3 is TGTGCCAGCAGTGAACAATTTGTAGCAACCTACAATGAGCAGTTCTTC. Its protein is CASSEQFVATYNEQFF.

V usage is TRBV29-1 and J usage is TRBJ2-3, with 9 positions matching TRBD2. CDR1 and CDR2 (germline): SQVTM, ANQGSEA. The length of the CDR3 is 17 residues. J lost 5 bases, V lost 0 bases, and 12 bases had no gene match. CDR3 bases: TGCAGCGTTGAAGATGATCCGTCTAGCGGGGTATTAGATACGCAGTATTTT. Its translation is CSVEDDPSSGVLDTQYF.

The chain is built from TRBV19 and TRBJ2-1; TRBD2 matches at 9 bases. J lost 7 bases, V lost 3 bases, and 7 bases had no gene match. Per the germline V gene, CDR1 is LNHDA and CDR2 is SQIVND (reference sequence). The CDR3 extends over 15 amino acids. In DNA, the CDR3 is TGTGCCAGTAGTATGTCCGCGGGGGGGCTTAATGAGCAGTTCTTC. Amino acid sequence: CASSMSAGGLNEQFF.

This sequence joins TRBV28 and TRBJ2-3; unclear D gene. The CDR3 spans 14 residues. Per the germline V gene, CDR1 is MDHEN and CDR2 is SYDVKM. The V and J ends lost 8 bases and 1 base respectively, with 13 bases between them. CDR3 residues: CASSTPRRTDTQYF. CDR3 coding DNA: TGTGCCAGCTCCACTCCGCGGCGCACAGATACGCAGTATTTT.

J is TRBJ2-1 and V is TRBV5-6; D uncertain. The germline V gene encodes CDR1 SGHDT and CDR2 YYEEEE. The CDR3 length is 15 residues. Trimming cost V 0 bases and J 5 bases, with 12 bases left between them. CDR3 nucleotides: TGTGCCAGCAGCTTGGTTAAAAATATCCACAATGAGCAGTTCTTC. Encoded protein: CASSLVKNIHNEQFF.

This chain uses TRBV5-1 with TRBJ2-1; possibly TRBD2 for D (6 bases). The V and J ends lost 4 bases and 5 bases respectively, with 13 bases between them. The germline V gene encodes CDR1 SGHRS and CDR2 YFSETQ. The CDR3 spans 14 residues. The CDR3 sequence is CASSPVQRDNEQFF. For the CDR3, the DNA is TGCGCCAGCAGCCCCGTGCAGCGGGACAATGAGCAGTTCTTC. Full variable domain (rest looked up from reference TRBV5-1 and TRBJ2-1): KAGVTQTPRYLIKTRGQQVTLSCSPISGHRSVSWYQQTPGQGLQFLFEYFSETQRNKGNFPGRFSGRQFSNSRSEMNVSTLELGDSALYLCASSPVQRDNEQFFGPGTRLTVL.

The V gene is TRBV30, the J gene TRBJ1-3; D is uncertain. There are 14 residues in the CDR3. Per the germline V gene, CDR1 is GTSNPN and CDR2 is SVGIG (reference sequence). V lost 0 bases and J 3 bases, leaving 9 bases between the germline ends. The CDR3 DNA reads TGTGCCTGGAGTGTACGAGGGCTTGGAAACACCATATATTTT. Protein sequence: CAWSVRGLGNTIYF.

The chain couples TRBV21-1 to TRBJ2-5; TRBD1, the D gene given by the table, was not confirmed from the DNA. TRBV21-1 is a pseudogene locus. The CDR3 spans 14 residues. The CDR3 sequence: CASSDRTGTETQYF. CDR3 sequence (DNA): TGTGCCAGCAGCGACCGGACAGGGACCGAGACCCAGTACTTC.

The chain has TRBV11-3 and TRBJ2-3; TRBD2 agrees at 8 bases. The germline V gene encodes CDR1 SGHNT and CDR2 YENEEA. The CDR3 consists of 15 residues. Germline trimming cut 5 bases from V and 2 bases from J; bases unmatched to any gene: 6. The CDR3 region is CASSLGGGNTDTQYF. In nucleotides, the CDR3 is TGTGCCAGCAGCCTGGGCGGGGGGAACACAGATACGCAGTATTTT.

This clone was detected a few times. The V call is TRBV28, the J call TRBJ1-2; unclear D gene. V gave up 5 bases and J gave up 5 bases, with 15 bases separating them. This CDR3 has 14 amino acids. Per the germline V gene, CDR1 is MDHEN and CDR2 is SYDVKM. The CDR3 DNA is TGTGCCAGCAGTCCCGGACTGGCCCCTTATGGCTACACCTTC. As protein: CASSPGLAPYGYTF.

This sequence joins TRBV2 and TRBJ2-5, with a tentative D call TRBD1 (5 bases). The DNA end is a closer match to TRBJ2-7, so the J assignment may be wrong. The CDR3 has 13 residues. Germline V gene data show CDR1 as SNHLY and CDR2 as FYNNEI. CDR3 sequence: CASSADSLIEQYF. CDR3 DNA sequence: TGTGCCAGCAGTGCTGACAGTCTTATCGAGCAGTACTTC.

The chain uses TRBV28 and TRBJ1-3; possible D gene TRBD1, 6 bases. The CDR3 is made up of 14 amino acids. Per the germline V gene, CDR1 is MDHEN and CDR2 is SYDVKM. V was pared by 9 bases and J by 0 bases, with 12 bases between. CDR3 sequence: CASETGPSGNTIYF. Here the CDR3 DNA reads TGTGCCAGTGAGACAGGCCCCTCTGGAAACACCATATATTTT. Together with reference TRBV28 and TRBJ1-3, the CDR3 gives the full variable domain: DVKVTQSSRYLVKRTGEKVFLECVQDMDHENMFWYRQDPGLGLRLIYFSYDVKMKEKGDIPEGYSVSREKKERFSLILESASTNQTSMYLCASETGPSGNTIYFGEGSWLTVV.

Note on this clone: Possible read error: a much larger clone is one base away. This chain joins TRBV7-9 and TRBJ1-2; 8 bases agree with TRBD1. Germline assignment: CDR1 SEHNR and CDR2 FQNEAQ (reference sequence). There are 17 residues in the CDR3. CDR3 amino acids: CSSSQETAPDRVYGYTF. CDR3 sequence (DNA): TGTTCCAGCAGCCAAGAAACCGCTCCGGACAGGGTATATGGCTACACCTTC.

This clone was detected only a few times. Sequence at one end of the junction differs from germline and may be a read error. The chain carries TRBV7-9 and TRBJ2-7; 7 nucleotides match TRBD1. CDR1 and CDR2 (germline): SEHNR, FQNEAQ (reference sequence). The length of the CDR3 is 14 residues. The CDR3 DNA reads TGTTCCAGCAGCTTATTACAGGGGAAGGACGAGCAGTACTTC. Translating gives CSSSLLQGKDEQYF.

V usage is TRBV5-4 and J usage is TRBJ2-7; TRBD2 might be the D (5 bases). Deletions cut 3 bases from V and 2 bases from J, with 15 bases between. The CDR3 extends over 15 amino acids. Germline V CDR1 and CDR2: SGHNT, YYREEE (reference sequence). CDR3 sequence (DNA): TGTGCCAGCAGCTCAGGCATCGGGAAAACCTACGAGCAGTACTTC. Protein: CASSSGIGKTYEQYF.

The chain is built from TRBV6-5 and TRBJ1-1, with TRBD1 matching 10 bases. CDR3 length: 16 amino acids. The germline V gene encodes CDR1 MNHEY and CDR2 SVGAGI. V was pared by 2 bases and J by 6 bases, with 9 bases of the junction left unmatched. CDR3 sequence reads: CASSYAGQGRNAEAFF. The CDR3 bases are TGTGCCAGCAGTTACGCGGGACAGGGGAGAAACGCTGAAGCTTTCTTT.

This chain links TRBV10-1 with TRBJ1-4; a weak D match, TRBD1 (5 bases). Per the germline V gene, CDR1 is WNHNN and CDR2 is SYGVQD (reference sequence). Trimming stripped 3 bases from V and 5 bases from J, with 13 bases between. The CDR3 spans 15 residues. The CDR3 spells CASSDVDSWNEKLFF. The CDR3 DNA reads as TGCGCCAGCAGTGACGTAGACAGTTGGAATGAAAAACTGTTTTTT.

The chain uses TRBV19 and TRBJ2-1, with a tentative D call TRBD1 (6 bases). Germline loops: CDR1 LNHDA, CDR2 SQIVND (reference sequence). This CDR3 has 16 residues. The V end lost 6 bases, the J end lost 3 bases, and 18 bases lay between the germline ends. CDR3 region: CASSTPRGNGYNEQFF. The CDR3 nucleotides are TGTGCCAGTAGCACCCCCAGGGGAAATGGCTACAATGAGCAGTTCTTC.

The gene calls are TRBV19 and TRBJ1-4; 11 positions match TRBD1. Germline V gene sequence: CDR1 LNHDA, CDR2 SQIVND (reference sequence). Unmatched junction bases numbered 4, after V lost 3 bases and J lost 7 bases. CDR3 length: 15 residues. The CDR3 bases are TGTGCCAGTAGTATGCCCGGGACAGGGGGTGAAAAACTGTTTTTT. It translates to CASSMPGTGGEKLFF.

The chain links TRBV9 to TRBJ2-2, with D perhaps TRBD1 (5 bases). V lost 4 bases and J lost 4, with 20 bases in between. In germline, CDR1 is SGDLS, CDR2 YYNGEE. The CDR3 totals 17 residues. CDR3 residues: CASSPSRGRVVTGELFF. In nucleotides, the CDR3 is TGTGCCAGCAGCCCCTCCCGAGGCAGGGTAGTCACCGGGGAGCTGTTTTTT.

Worth noting for this clone: Different DNA sequences within this sample yield the same CDR3. V and J are TRBV29-1 and TRBJ2-1; a possible D gene is TRBD1 (6 bases). CDR1 and CDR2 from the germline V gene are SQVTM and ANQGSEA. The CDR3 has 16 amino acids. Trimming pared 0 bases from V and 0 bases from J, leaving 12 bases between. The CDR3 coding sequence is TGCAGCGTTGAAGATCGGGACACCCACTCCTACAATGAGCAGTTCTTC. Amino acid sequence: CSVEDRDTHSYNEQFF.

The genes are TRBV10-3 and TRBJ2-2, with 12 bases matching TRBD2. Trimming removed 11 bases from V and 3 bases from J; junction bases left unmatched: 10. The CDR3 loop spans 16 amino acids. Per germline, CDR1 ENHRY and CDR2 SYGVKD. The CDR3 spells CAVSSGGVMDTGELFF. The CDR3 coding sequence is TGTGCCGTCTCTAGCGGGGGGGTGATGGACACCGGGGAGCTGTTTTTT.

The V and J genes are TRBV11-2 and TRBJ1-3; D gene ambiguous. Germline V gene data show CDR1 as SGHAT and CDR2 as FQNNGV. CDR3 length: 14 residues. Trimming pared 1 base from V and 0 bases from J, leaving 4 bases between. Here the CDR3 reads CASSLGNSGNTIYF. The CDR3 DNA follows: TGTGCCAGCAGCTTAGGTAACTCTGGAAACACCATATATTTT.

The chain couples TRBV5-1 to TRBJ2-2, with D uncertain. Germline V gene data show CDR1 as SGHRS and CDR2 as YFSETQ. The CDR3 sequence is 13 residues long. V lost 5 bases, J lost 3 bases, and 8 bases lay in between. CDR3 coding DNA: TGCGCCAGCAGGTCCCAGGACACCGGGGAGCTGTTTTTT. This encodes CASRSQDTGELFF.

The chain is built from TRBV2 and TRBJ1-1; the D is unclear. Germline CDR1 and CDR2: SNHLY and FYNNEI. The CDR3 has 13 amino acids. V lost 9 bases, J lost 7 bases, and 18 bases lay in between. For the CDR3, the DNA is TGTGCCAGTCTTAAGTCCTGGGGAGGTGAAGCTTTCTTT. Amino acids: CASLKSWGGEAFF.

This clone was detected a few times. Other DNA sequences within the sample encode an identical CDR3. The CDR3 here is CASSLTGFSEQYF. CDR3 DNA: TGTGCCAGCAGCTTGACAGGGTTCTCCGAGCAGTACTTC. The genes are TRBV7-2 and TRBJ2-7, with 7 bases fitting TRBD1. Germline V gene sequence: CDR1 SGHTA, CDR2 FQGNSA. This CDR3 has 13 residues. Trimming cost V 3 bases and J 6 bases; bases outside gene matches: 5. Based on the CDR3 plus reference TRBV7-2 and TRBJ2-7, the full variable domain is GAGVSQSPSNKVTEKGKDVELRCDPISGHTALYWYRQSLGQGLEFLIYFQGNSAPDKSGLPSDRFSAERTGGSVSTLTIQRTQQEDSAVYLCASSLTGFSEQYFGPGTRLTVT.